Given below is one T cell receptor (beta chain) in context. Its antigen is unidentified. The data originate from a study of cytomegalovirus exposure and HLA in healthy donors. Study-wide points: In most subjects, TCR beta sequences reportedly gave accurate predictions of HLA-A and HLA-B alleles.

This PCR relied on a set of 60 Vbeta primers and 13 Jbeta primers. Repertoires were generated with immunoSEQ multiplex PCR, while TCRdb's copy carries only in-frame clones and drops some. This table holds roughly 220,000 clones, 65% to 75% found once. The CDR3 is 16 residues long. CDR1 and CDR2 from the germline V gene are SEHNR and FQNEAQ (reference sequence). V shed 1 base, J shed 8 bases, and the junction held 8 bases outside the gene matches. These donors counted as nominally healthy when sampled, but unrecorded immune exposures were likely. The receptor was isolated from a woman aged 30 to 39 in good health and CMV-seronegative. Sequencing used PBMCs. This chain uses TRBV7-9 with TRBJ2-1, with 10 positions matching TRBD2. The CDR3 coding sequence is TGTGCCAGCAGCTTAGGGGGAGCGGGGGGGCGGGATGAGCAGTTCTTC. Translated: CASSLGGAGGRDEQFF.